Listed below are T cell receptor beta chains from one sample, sequenced in a study of beta chain features in type 1 diabetes. Produced via immunoSEQ multiplex PCR; TCRdb's table is partial and in-frame only. The data hold roughly 610,000 clones, with roughly a sixth observed a single time. Sequenced input: naive CD4+ T cells from blood. All receptors come from a man aged 18 to 29 in good health. CDR3s include the opening cysteine and the closing phenylalanine or tryptophan. Fields, in order: V gene, clone size, J gene, D gene, CDR3 protein, CDR3 DNA. The D gene is left open where the match is weak. Part of the rows lack a size; the others show once, few, many or a class for expanded clones.

TRBV4-1	few	TRBJ2-3	-	CASSQVVGYANTQYF	TGCGCCAGCAGCCAAGTGGTAGGGTATGCAAATACGCAGTATTTT
TRBV5-4	-	TRBJ2-3	-	CASSLGAGLGTDTQYF	TGTGCCAGCAGCTTGGGGGCAGGGCTCGGGACAGATACGCAGTATTTT
TRBV18	-	TRBJ2-7	-	CASSPQGLSYEQYF	TGTGCCAGCTCACCACAGGGGTTATCCTACGAGCAGTACTTC
TRBV29-1	few	TRBJ1-2	-	CSVARIQMNYGYTF	TGCAGCGTTGCCCGAATACAAATGAACTATGGCTACACCTTC
TRBV6-1	few	TRBJ2-3	-	CASTSVRGADTQYF	TGTGCCAGCACCTCCGTGAGGGGTGCAGATACGCAGTATTTT
TRBV6-1	-	TRBJ2-2	TRBD1	CASRGTGESTGELFF	TGTGCCAGCAGAGGGACAGGGGAAAGCACCGGGGAGCTGTTTTTT
TRBV28	many	TRBJ2-4	-	CASSVRGGVGNIQYF	TGTGCCAGCAGCGTTCGGGGCGGGGTTGGAAACATTCAGTACTTC
TRBV9	once	TRBJ2-3	-	CASRGADTQYF	TGTGCCAGCAGGGGTGCAGATACGCAGTATTTT
TRBV28	many	TRBJ2-1	TRBD2	CASSSGGAGEGNEQFF	TGTGCCAGCAGTTCCGGAGGAGCGGGAGAAGGCAATGAGCAGTTCTTC
TRBV2	-	TRBJ1-2	-	CASNRGRNYGYTF	TGTGCCAGCAATCGGGGTCGGAACTATGGCTACACCTTC
TRBV2	-	TRBJ2-2	-	CASRATTPGLTSTGELFF	TGTGCCAGCCGGGCTACTACCCCGGGACTCACGTCGACCGGGGAGCTGTTTTTT
TRBV28	few	TRBJ2-7	-	CASSRAYEQYF	TGTGCCAGCAGCAGGGCCTACGAGCAGTACTTC
TRBV5-4	few	TRBJ2-3	-	CASRGSTDTQYF	TGTGCCTCACGGGGGAGCACAGATACGCAGTATTTT
TRBV28	-	TRBJ2-7	-	CASLSPGLKKGYEQYF	TGTGCCAGCCTCTCCCCGGGCCTCAAAAAAGGGTACGAGCAGTACTTC
TRBV7-9	-	TRBJ1-5	TRBD1	CASSPQGLYGQPQHF	TGTGCCAGCAGCCCACAGGGGCTGTATGGTCAGCCCCAGCATTTT
TRBV5-1	few	TRBJ2-1	TRBD2	CASSEAGVTYNEQFF	TGCGCCAGCAGCGAGGCGGGAGTTACCTACAATGAGCAGTTCTTC